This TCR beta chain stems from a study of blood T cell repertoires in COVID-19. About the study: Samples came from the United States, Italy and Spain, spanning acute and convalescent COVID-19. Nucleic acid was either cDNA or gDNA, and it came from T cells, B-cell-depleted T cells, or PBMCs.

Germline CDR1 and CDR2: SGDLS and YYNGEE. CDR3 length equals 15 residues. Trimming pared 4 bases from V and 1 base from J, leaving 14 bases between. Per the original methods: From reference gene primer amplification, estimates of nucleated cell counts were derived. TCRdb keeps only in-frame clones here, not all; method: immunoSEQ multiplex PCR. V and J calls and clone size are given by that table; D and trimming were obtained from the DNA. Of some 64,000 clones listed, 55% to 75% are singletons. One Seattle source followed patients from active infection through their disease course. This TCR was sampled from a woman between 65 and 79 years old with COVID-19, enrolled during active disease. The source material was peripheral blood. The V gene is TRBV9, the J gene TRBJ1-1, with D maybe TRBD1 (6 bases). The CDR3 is CASSPRGQANTEAFF. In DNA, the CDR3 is TGTGCCAGCAGCCCACGGGGACAAGCGAACACTGAAGCTTTCTTT.